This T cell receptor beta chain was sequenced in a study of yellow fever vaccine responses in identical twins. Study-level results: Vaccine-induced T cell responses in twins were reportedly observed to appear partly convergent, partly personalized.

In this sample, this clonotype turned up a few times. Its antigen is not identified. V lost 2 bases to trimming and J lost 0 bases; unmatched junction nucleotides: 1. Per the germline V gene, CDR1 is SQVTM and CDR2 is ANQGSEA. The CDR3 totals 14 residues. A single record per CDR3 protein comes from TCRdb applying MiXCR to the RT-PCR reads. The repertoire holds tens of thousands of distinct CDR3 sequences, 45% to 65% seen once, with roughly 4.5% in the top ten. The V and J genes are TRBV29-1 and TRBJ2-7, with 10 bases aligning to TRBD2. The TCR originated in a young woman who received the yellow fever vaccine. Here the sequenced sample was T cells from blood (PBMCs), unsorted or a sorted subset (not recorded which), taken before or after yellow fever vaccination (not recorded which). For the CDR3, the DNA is TGCAGCGTTGAAACTAGCGGGGCCTCCTACGAGCAGTACTTC. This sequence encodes CSVETSGASYEQYF.